A single sample is the source of the 19 T cell receptor beta chains below, sequenced in a study of control samples from healthy donors and cancer patients. Some clones are missing from TCRdb's copy, which holds only in-frame ones; the method was immunoSEQ multiplex PCR. The sample contains 150,000 to 200,000 clones, 85% to 95% of which appear only once. Source material: blood. These receptors came from a woman younger than 35 in good health.

The chain links TRBV11-3 to TRBJ2-1, with 9 bases aligning to TRBD1. This CDR3 spans 14 amino acids. Germline lookup yields CDR1 SGHNT and CDR2 YENEEA. The J segment lost 9 bases and the V segment lost 5 bases, leaving 8 bases of the junction unmatched. The CDR3 reads CASSAGRTGVEQFF. The CDR3 DNA is TGTGCCAGCAGCGCGGGACGGACAGGGGTTGAGCAGTTCTTC.

The rearrangement links TRBV11-2 to TRBJ2-6; TRBD2 is a possible D gene (5 bases). The V and J ends lost 5 bases and 3 bases respectively, with 17 bases between them. Germline V gene sequence: CDR1 SGHAT, CDR2 FQNNGV. The CDR3 has 17 amino acids. The CDR3 loop reads CASSPLRGSSGANVLTF. As DNA, the CDR3 is TGTGCCAGCAGCCCCCTCCGGGGATCGAGTGGGGCCAACGTCCTGACTTTC.

The chain joins TRBV6-5 to TRBJ2-5; D not resolved. Germline values: CDR1 MNHEY, CDR2 SVGAGI. This CDR3 spans 15 amino acids. Deletions cut 0 bases from V and 3 bases from J, with 11 bases between. For the CDR3, the DNA is TGTGCCAGCAGTTACTCCTTCCTCAGAAAAGAGACCCAGTACTTC. Translated, it gives CASSYSFLRKETQYF.

V and J are TRBV11-3 and TRBJ2-7; D is uncertain. Per the germline V gene, CDR1 is SGHNT and CDR2 is YENEEA. V dropped 0 bases and J dropped 2 bases, with 8 bases sitting between them. This CDR3 spans 14 amino acids. In DNA, the CDR3 is TGTGCCAGCAGCTTAGATAGGCACCCCTACGAGCAGTACTTC. This encodes CASSLDRHPYEQYF.

This chain connects TRBV19 to TRBJ1-2; the D is unclear. V lost 7 bases to trimming and J lost 1 base, with 13 bases between them. Germline-derived CDR1 and CDR2 are LNHDA and SQIVND (reference sequence). There are 14 residues in the CDR3. CDR3 amino acids: CASKESAFNYGYTF. The CDR3 DNA reads as TGTGCCAGTAAAGAGAGCGCATTTAACTATGGCTACACCTTC.

About this clone itself: Additional DNA sequences in this sample encode the identical CDR3. V usage is TRBV9 and J usage is TRBJ2-3; D is unresolved. The CDR3 runs 11 residues. The V end lost 0 bases, the J end lost 6 bases, and 2 bases lay between the germline ends. The germline gives CDR1 SGDLS, CDR2 YYNGEE. The CDR3 DNA reads as TGTGCCAGCAGCGTAGGGGATACGCAGTATTTT. This sequence encodes CASSVGDTQYF.

This clone appeared a single time. The chain couples TRBV7-3 to TRBJ2-3, with TRBD2 identical over 12 bases. The CDR3 consists of 16 residues. The germline V gene has CDR1 SGHTA and CDR2 FQGTGA. J lost 1 base, V lost 3 bases, and 2 bases had no gene match. The CDR3: CASSFLAGGRTDTQYF. DNA for the CDR3: TGTGCCAGCAGCTTCCTAGCGGGGGGGCGCACAGATACGCAGTATTTT.

J is TRBJ1-1 and V is TRBV28, with D possibly being TRBD1 (6 bases). The germline CDR1 and CDR2 sequences are MDHEN and SYDVKM. Trimming cost V 6 bases and J 3 bases, with 20 bases left between them. The CDR3 totals 16 residues. CDR3 DNA: TGTGCCAGCAGAAGTTCACAGGGAGAGAGATACACTGAAGCTTTCTTT. Translation: CASRSSQGERYTEAFF.

The rearrangement uses TRBV11-2 and TRBJ2-5, with D possibly TRBD2 on 5 matching bases. Germline loops: CDR1 SGHAT, CDR2 FQNNGV. The V and J ends lost 5 bases and 14 bases respectively, with 18 bases between them. The CDR3 sequence is 12 residues long. CDR3 sequence: CASSQKRAAPYF. DNA for the CDR3: TGTGCCAGCAGCCAAAAGAGAGCGGCCCCATACTTC.

This chain uses TRBV3-1 (or the pseudogene TRBV3-2) with TRBJ1-1, with D possibly TRBD1 on 5 matching bases. The CDR3 runs to 17 residues. Trimming cost V 4 bases and J 4 bases, with 22 bases left between them. Germline values: CDR1 LGHDT, CDR2 YNNKEL (reference sequence). The CDR3 loop is CASSPRGGDGFGTEAFF. In nucleotides, the CDR3 is TGTGCCAGCAGCCCGCGGGGGGGTGATGGGTTTGGCACTGAAGCTTTCTTT.

The chain is built from TRBV5-6 and TRBJ2-1, with TRBD1 as a possible D gene (5 bases). V was clipped by 0 bases and J by 10 bases, with 11 bases between them. This CDR3 is 13 amino acids long. CDR1 and CDR2 from the germline V gene are SGHDT and YYEEEE. CDR3 amino acids: CASSLAPAGEQFF. CDR3 bases: TGTGCCAGCAGCTTGGCCCCAGCAGGGGAGCAGTTCTTC.

CDR3: CASRTIDRGNNQPQHF. The CDR3 nucleotides read TGTGCCAGCAGGACCATTGACAGGGGTAACAATCAGCCCCAGCATTTT. The chain carries TRBV27 and TRBJ1-5; TRBD1 aligns across 8 bases. The CDR3 has 16 residues. V lost 6 bases and J lost 3; bases outside the gene matches: 10. From germline, CDR1 is MNHEY and CDR2 SMNVEV (reference sequence).

The genes are TRBV15 and TRBJ1-2; D uncertain. Germline V lookup: CDR1 LNHNV, CDR2 YYDKDF (reference sequence). V lost 3 bases to trimming and J lost 3 bases, with 11 bases between them. The CDR3 has 14 amino acids. CDR3 sequence: CATSSGESYYGYTF. DNA for the CDR3: TGTGCCACCAGCAGTGGGGAGAGCTACTATGGCTACACCTTC.

The rearrangement uses TRBV28 and TRBJ1-2, with 7 nucleotides matching TRBD1. V was clipped by 6 bases and J by 8 bases; unmatched bases: 3. The CDR3 covers 11 residues. Germline CDR1 MDHEN, CDR2 SYDVKM. This CDR3 reads CASRTGRGYTF. The CDR3 DNA sequence: TGTGCCAGCAGGACAGGGAGGGGCTACACCTTC.

V usage is TRBV12-3 or TRBV12-4 and J usage is TRBJ1-6; 9 nucleotides agree with TRBD1. Trimming removed 5 bases from V and 8 bases from J; junction bases left unmatched: 1. CDR3 length equals 13 residues. The CDR3 DNA is TGTGCCAGCAGTCGGACAGGGGATTCACCCCTCCACTTT. It yields the protein CASSRTGDSPLHF.

The chain is built from TRBV5-8 and TRBJ2-2; D is undetermined. The CDR3 covers 13 residues. The V gene's germline CDR1 is SGHTS and CDR2 YDEGEE. V lost 4 bases and J lost 6, with 10 bases in between. In DNA form, the CDR3 reads TGTGCCAGCAGCCCTAGGGTTGCCGGGGAGCTGTTTTTT. It specifies CASSPRVAGELFF.

CDR3 bases: TGTGCCAGCAGCGTTACCTCCGGGACAGGGGTAGAGACCCAGTACTTC. Translated, it gives CASSVTSGTGVETQYF. The rearrangement joins TRBV9 to TRBJ2-5, with 10 bases aligning to TRBD1. Germline values: CDR1 SGDLS, CDR2 YYNGEE. The length of the CDR3 is 16 residues. The V gene end was trimmed by 2 bases and the J gene end by 4 bases; junction bases not matched to a gene: 8. The full variable domain, with the rest looked up from reference TRBV9 and TRBJ2-5, is DSGVTQTPKHLITATGQRVTLRCSPRSGDLSVYWYQQSLDQGLQFLIQYYNGEERAKGNILERFSAQQFPDLHSELNLSSLELGDSALYFCASSVTSGTGVETQYFGPGTRLLVL.

CDR3 in amino acids: CASSMVGGETYEQYF. For the CDR3, the DNA is TGTGCCAGTAGTATGGTGGGGGGTGAAACCTACGAGCAGTACTTC. The J gene is TRBJ2-7, the V gene TRBV19; D is perhaps TRBD2 (6 bases). This CDR3 contains 15 residues. Germline assignment: CDR1 LNHDA and CDR2 SQIVND (reference sequence). Trimming pared 3 bases from V and 2 bases from J, leaving 14 bases between.

The genes are TRBV27 and TRBJ1-4, with 10 bases aligning to TRBD1. Trimming took 5 bases from V and 6 from J; bases not matched to a gene: 6. This CDR3 is 15 amino acids long. The germline CDR1 and CDR2 sequences are MNHEY and SMNVEV (reference sequence). The CDR3 sequence is CASSPTTGGYEKLFF. The CDR3 nucleotides are TGTGCCAGCAGTCCGACGACAGGGGGCTATGAAAAACTGTTTTTT.